This record looks at one TCR beta chain sequence and its context. This receptor's antigen is unknown. No base quality values were provided; no much bigger clone lies one nucleotide off. These data originate in a study of blood T cell repertoires in COVID-19 (dated by TCRdb to 2018 to 2021). As for the study more broadly: Samples from collaborators originated in the United States, Italy and Spain and spanned both the acute and convalescent phases of COVID-19. The prospective study material was composed of cDNA or gDNA derived from T cells, B-cell-depleted T cells, or PBMCs. The dataset comprised deeply sampled blood TCRbeta repertoires from subjects exposed to, actively infected with, or recovered from COVID-19. The repertoires were made available in a free public database intended to serve as a resource for research on the immune response to SARS-CoV-2. Samples were obtained from the ongoing ImmuneRACE study (first 160 participants) and from about 1,300 subjects provided by 6 global collaborators. A de-identified subject ID, COVID-19 status, age in years and sex were almost always included in the sample metadata. Where available, HLA class I and class II types were obtained from metadata supplied by the sample provider rather than from assay-based typing.

The immunoSEQ Assay, a bias-controlled multiplex PCR, was used to amplify TCRbeta CDR3 regions from genomic DNA. In the authors' own workflow: The number of nucleated cells in each sample was estimated by amplification of reference gene primers within the assay. To quantify the absolute abundance of each unique TCRbeta CDR3 rearrangement, sequence reads were collapsed and filtered. For each sample, productive Simpson clonality was calculated as the square root of Simpson's diversity index over productive rearrangements. Sourced from immuneACCESS, this table was stored by TCRdb with only in-frame sequences that have V and J called. A share of the clones is absent; for the studies checked, an unresolved V gene accounts for under half, and the remainder has no known explanation. D and trimming were read from the DNA, whereas the V and J calls and clone size are those reported in that table. This sample lists some 230,000 clones; approximately 82% were detected once. The ten largest make up over 12% of the sample.

The paper's findings and limits, for the study overall: How much clinical and demographic metadata was included differed by source and by participant, and the metadata was provided uncurated.

Participants in the prospective study were enrolled through a virtual design, were aged roughly 18 to 100 years, and lived in 24 United States geographic areas. In the prospective study, cohorts were assigned on the basis of participant-reported clinical history obtained from a screening survey and a study questionnaire. Recovered participants in ImmuneRACE Cohort 3 were defined by two consecutive negative NP/OP PCR tests, clearance by a healthcare professional, or resolution of symptoms. Mobile phlebotomists in the prospective study collected whole blood, serum and a nasopharyngeal or oropharyngeal swab from every participant. Participants in the prospective study had the option to provide additional blood draws and questionnaires over a 2-month period. Before DNA extraction, prospective study blood samples were shipped either frozen or at room temperature. The CDR3, cysteine through phenylalanine, is 15 amino acids long. The only DNA kept is the CDR3, 45 bases in frame from the first base. The germline V gene gives CDR1 as SGHTA and CDR2 as FQGNSA. Germline trimming amounts to 1 base on V and 8 bases on J, with 7 as the count of junction bases outside the gene matches.

The specimen sequenced was PBMCs or T cells enriched from blood (not recorded which). The rearranged segments are TRBV7-2 and TRBJ1-2; 10 nucleotides in the junction match TRBD1. This receptor was obtained from a man aged 40-49 years who had recovered from COVID-19. The sequenced DNA is TGTGCCAGCAGCTTAGGACAGGGGGCTTATCCGGGCTACACCTTC. The resulting protein is CASSLGQGAYPGYTF.